The rows below give T cell receptor beta chains drawn from one sample of a study of blood T cells in healthy people across ages. TCRdb re-derived calls from the 5' RACE reads in MiXCR, one entry per CDR3 protein. This table has 1.5 million to 2 million distinct CDR3 sequences, around 50% appearing once. The sample consisted of blood. These receptors originate from a woman aged 40 to 49 in good health. Each CDR3 is given with its conserved first and last residue. The order of the fields is CDR3 protein, V gene.

CDR3: CASSQVRLAGDLGNNEQFF
V: TRBV6-1

CDR3: CASSLSGTGGNQPQHF
V: TRBV5-1

CDR3: CSPKMGDYGYTF
V: TRBV20-1

CDR3: CSTGPSAQDTQYF
V: TRBV20-1

CDR3: CASQRAGANVLTF
V: TRBV9

CDR3: CASSQDWTGEDNEQFF
V: TRBV4-3

CDR3: CASSQDIGTQYF
V: TRBV4-2

CDR3: CASSGYRGETQYF
V: TRBV2

CDR3: CASSPGEQYNEQFF
V: TRBV11-3

CDR3: CASSFRAQVADTQYF
V: TRBV5-5

CDR3: CASSLAHTGTGGQGTQYF
V: TRBV11-2

CDR3: CASRFLSIPYNEQFF
V: TRBV5-1

CDR3: CASSVSAGGSHEQYF
V: TRBV2

CDR3: CASSRGDLNTFNEQFF
V: TRBV6-2/TRBV6-3

CDR3: CASSPRGGATGELFF
V: TRBV12-3/TRBV12-4

CDR3: CASSVVGQGARNEQFF
V: TRBV9

CDR3: CSARGWALQETQYF
V: TRBV20-1

CDR3: CASSLMSSGNQYEQYF
V: TRBV7-2